Detailed here is one T cell receptor beta chain. Its matching antigen is unknown. This sample was included in a study of T and B cells in COVID-19 patients. Looking at the study overall: COVID-19 patients gave peripheral blood either during active infection or after recovery. Of approximately 20 active-infection patients, 15 to 18 carried comorbidities linked to unfavorable COVID-19 outcome.

General observations from the study: Sorted SARS-CoV-2-responsive or tetramer+ T cells and CD4+, regulatory and CD8+ subsets were not yet sequenced. Highly clonal in active COVID-19, TRB repertoires exceeded healthy-donor diversity and richness at recovery.

CDR1 and CDR2 (germline): SGHTA, FQGNSA. The CDR3 sequence is 16 residues long. Germline trimming cut 6 bases from V and 0 bases from J; bases unmatched to any gene: 7. From blood, roughly 240-550 ng of genomic DNA served as TRB template. Multiplex PCR with BIOMED2 TRB-A/B primer pools amplified TRB rearrangements. Each CDR3 protein is one row after TCRdb ran MiXCR on the multiplex PCR reads. Of around 10,000 distinct CDR3 sequences in the sample, about a third are singletons; the top ten hold approximately 50%. The V gene is TRBV7-2, the J gene TRBJ2-1; 8 bases align to TRBD2. The sequence was collected from a human donor with active COVID-19. Material: blood. CDR3 loop: CASSSTSANSYNEQFF. The DNA of the CDR3 is TGTGCCAGCAGTTCGACTAGCGCCAACTCCTACAATGAGCAGTTCTTC.